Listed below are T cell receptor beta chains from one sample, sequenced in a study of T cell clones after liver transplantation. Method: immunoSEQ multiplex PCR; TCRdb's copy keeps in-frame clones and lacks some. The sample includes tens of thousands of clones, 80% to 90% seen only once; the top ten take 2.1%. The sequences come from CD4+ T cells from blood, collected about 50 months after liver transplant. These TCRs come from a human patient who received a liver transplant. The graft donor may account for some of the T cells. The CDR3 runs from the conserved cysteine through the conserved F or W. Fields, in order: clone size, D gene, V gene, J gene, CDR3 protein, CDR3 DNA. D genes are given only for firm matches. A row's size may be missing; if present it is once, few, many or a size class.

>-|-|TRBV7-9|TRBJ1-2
CASSLQGLYGYTF
TGTGCCAGCAGCTTACAGGGTCTCTATGGCTACACCTTC
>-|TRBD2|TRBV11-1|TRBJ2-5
CASSLVGLAGGETQYF
TGTGCCAGCAGCTTAGTAGGTCTAGCGGGGGGAGAGACCCAGTACTTC
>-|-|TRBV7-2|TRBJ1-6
CASSPTRNSPLHF
TGTGCCAGCAGTCCGACCCGAAACTCACCCCTCCACTTT
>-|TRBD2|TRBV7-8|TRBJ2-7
CASSLTSGRKYEQYF
TGTGCCAGCAGCTTAACTAGCGGGAGAAAGTACGAGCAGTACTTC
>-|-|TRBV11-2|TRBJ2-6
CASSLRASGANVLTF
TGTGCCAGCAGCTTAAGAGCCTCTGGGGCCAACGTCCTGACTTTC
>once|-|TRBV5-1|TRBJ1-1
CASSLAGANTEAFF
TGCGCCAGCAGCTTGGCGGGGGCGAACACTGAAGCTTTCTTT
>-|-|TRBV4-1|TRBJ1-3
CASSQDGGGNTIYF
TGCGCCAGCAGCCAAGATGGGGGTGGAAACACCATATATTTT
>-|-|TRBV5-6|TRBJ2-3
CASSPYFTDTQYF
TGTGCCAGCAGCCCATATTTCACAGATACGCAGTATTTT
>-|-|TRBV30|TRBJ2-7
CAWGPFRRGYEQYF
TGTGCCTGGGGCCCTTTTAGAAGGGGCTACGAGCAGTACTTC
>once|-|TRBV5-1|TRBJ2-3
CASARGSTDTQYF
TGCGCCAGCGCGCGGGGTAGCACAGATACGCAGTATTTT
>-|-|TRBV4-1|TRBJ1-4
CASSQDPGPMGKLFF
TGCGCCAGCAGCCAAGATCCGGGGCCGATGGGGAAACTGTTTTTT
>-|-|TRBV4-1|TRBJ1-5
CASSQEMTISNQPQHF
TGCGCCAGCAGCCAAGAAATGACAATTAGCAATCAGCCCCAGCATTTT
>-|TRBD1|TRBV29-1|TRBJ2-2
CSVEEYRDRGHRGAVF
TGCAGCGTTGAAGAATATAGGGACAGGGGTCACCGGGGAGCTGTTTTT
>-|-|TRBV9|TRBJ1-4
CASSVDGRVPNEKLFF
TGTGCCAGCAGCGTAGACGGGCGGGTGCCTAATGAAAAACTGTTTTTT
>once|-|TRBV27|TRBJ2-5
CASSSPQGGAGTQYF
TGTGCCAGCAGTTCCCCCCAGGGGGGCGCCGGGACCCAGTACTTC
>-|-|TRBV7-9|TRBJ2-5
CASKDSGETQYF
TGTGCCAGCAAGGATTCAGGGGAGACCCAGTACTTC
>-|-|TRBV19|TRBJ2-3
CASRGTQDTDTQYF
TGTGCCAGTCGCGGGACTCAAGACACAGATACGCAGTATTTT
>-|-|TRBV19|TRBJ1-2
CASTETNLYGYTF
TGTGCCAGTACCGAGACGAACCTCTATGGCTACACCTTC
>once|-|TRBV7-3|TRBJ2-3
CASSLRVGPKDTQYF
TGTGCCAGCAGCTTAAGGGTGGGTCCCAAGGATACGCAGTATTTT
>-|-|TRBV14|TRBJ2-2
CASSQQKNTGELFF
TGTGCCAGCAGCCAACAGAAAAACACCGGGGAGCTGTTTTTT
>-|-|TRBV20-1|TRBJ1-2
CSAGVNYGYTF
TGCAGTGCCGGCGTTAACTATGGCTACACCTTC
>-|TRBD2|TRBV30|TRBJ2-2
CASLGEAGGHTGELFF
TGTGCCTCCTTGGGGGAGGCGGGGGGTCATACCGGGGAGCTGTTTTTT
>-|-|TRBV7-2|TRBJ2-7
CASSFRSGGTYEQYF
TGTGCCAGCAGCTTCCGATCAGGGGGGACATACGAGCAGTACTTC
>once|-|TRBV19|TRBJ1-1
CASNRGAEAFF
TGTGCCAGTAACCGGGGGGCCGAAGCTTTCTTT
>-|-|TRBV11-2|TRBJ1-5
CASSLGQPQHF
TGTGCCAGCAGCTTAGGTCAGCCCCAGCATTTT
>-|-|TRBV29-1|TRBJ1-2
CSVVSGVGYTF
TGCAGCGTTGTTTCAGGGGTCGGCTACACCTTC
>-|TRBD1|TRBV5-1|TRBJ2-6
CASSQGVGANVLTF
TGCGCCAGCAGCCAGGGGGTCGGGGCCAACGTCCTGACTTTC
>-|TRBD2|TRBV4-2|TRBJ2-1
CASSLDGGAYNEQFF
TGTGCCAGCAGTCTTGACGGGGGGGCCTACAATGAGCAGTTCTTC
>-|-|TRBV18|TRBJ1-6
CASSVGTADNSPLHF
TGTGCCAGCTCAGTCGGGACGGCTGATAATTCACCCCTCCACTTT
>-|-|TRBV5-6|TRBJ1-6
CASSPSRNSPLHF
TGTGCCAGCAGCCCTTCACGGAATTCACCCCTCCACTTT
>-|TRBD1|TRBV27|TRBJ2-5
CASSLQSGGGETQYF
TGTGCCAGCAGTTTACAATCAGGGGGCGGGGAGACCCAGTACTTC
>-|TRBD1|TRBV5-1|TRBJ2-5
CASSLAGQGQETQYF
TGCGCCAGCAGCTTGGCGGGACAGGGACAAGAGACCCAGTACTTC
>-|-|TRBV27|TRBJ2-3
CASSWFGGADTQYF
TGTGCCAGCAGTTGGTTCGGGGGTGCAGATACGCAGTATTTT
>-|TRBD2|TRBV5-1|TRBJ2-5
CASSLAGTSGGQETQYF
TGCGCCAGCAGCTTGGCCGGGACTAGCGGGGGGCAAGAGACCCAGTACTTC
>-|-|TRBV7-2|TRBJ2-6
CASSLSSRANVLTF
TGTGCCAGCAGCTTATCGTCCCGGGCCAACGTCCTGACTTTC
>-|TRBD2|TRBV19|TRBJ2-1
CASSIGLAGYNEQFF
TGTGCCAGTAGTATAGGACTAGCGGGCTACAATGAGCAGTTCTTC
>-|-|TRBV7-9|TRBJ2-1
CASRSTGEGNEQFF
TGTGCCAGCAGGTCGACAGGGGAGGGCAATGAGCAGTTCTTC
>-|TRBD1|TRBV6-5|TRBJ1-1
CASSLGHRGEAFF
TGTGCCAGCAGCCTAGGGCACAGGGGGGAAGCTTTCTTT
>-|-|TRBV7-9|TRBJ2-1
CASRSQVEQFF
TGTGCCAGCAGGTCTCAGGTCGAGCAGTTCTTC
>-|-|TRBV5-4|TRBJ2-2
CASSLGAVHTGELFF
TGTGCCAGCAGCCTGGGGGCAGTTCACACCGGGGAGCTGTTTTTT
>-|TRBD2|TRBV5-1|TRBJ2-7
CASSLTSGGASLEQYF
TGCGCCAGCAGCTTGACCAGCGGGGGGGCCTCACTCGAGCAGTACTTC
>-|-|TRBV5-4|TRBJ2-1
CASSHGRGQRVNEQFF
TGTGCCAGCAGCCATGGTCGGGGCCAGCGGGTCAATGAGCAGTTCTTC
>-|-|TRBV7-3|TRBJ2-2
CASRPPLVAGDINPNTGELFF
TGTGCCAGCAGGCCTCCTTTGGTGGCAGGGGACATTAACCCGAACACCGGGGAGCTGTTTTTT
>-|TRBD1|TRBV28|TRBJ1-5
CASSSGQGARQPQHF
TGTGCCAGCAGTTCGGGACAGGGGGCGCGTCAGCCCCAGCATTTT
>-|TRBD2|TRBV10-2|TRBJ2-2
CASRSSGAKNTGELFF
TGCGCCAGCAGGTCTAGCGGGGCCAAAAACACCGGGGAGCTGTTTTTT
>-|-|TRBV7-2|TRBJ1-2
CASSIGRNYGYTF
TGTGCCAGCAGCATCGGACGGAACTATGGCTACACCTTC
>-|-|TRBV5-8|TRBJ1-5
CASSLGPRGDQPQHF
TGTGCCAGCAGCTTGGGCCCGAGGGGCGATCAGCCCCAGCATTTT
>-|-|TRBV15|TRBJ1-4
CATSRDRDGYEKLFF
TGTGCCACCAGCAGAGATCGGGATGGCTATGAAAAACTGTTTTTT
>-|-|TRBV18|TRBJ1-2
CASSQILDSGYTF
TGTGCCAGCTCACAGATCCTCGATAGCGGCTACACCTTC
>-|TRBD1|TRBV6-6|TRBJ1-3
CASSRQGPSSGNTIYF
TGTGCCAGCAGTCGACAGGGCCCTAGCTCTGGAAACACCATATATTTT
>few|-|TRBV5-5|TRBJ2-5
CASSLVGPQETQYF
TGTGCCAGCAGCTTGGTGGGACCCCAAGAGACCCAGTACTTC
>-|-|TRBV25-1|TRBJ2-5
CASSESRKLETQYF
TGTGCCAGCAGTGAATCGCGGAAATTGGAGACCCAGTACTTC
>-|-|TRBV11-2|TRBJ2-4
CASSLNPGQDIQYF
TGTGCCAGCAGCCTCAACCCGGGCCAGGACATTCAGTACTTC
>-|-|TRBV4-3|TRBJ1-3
CASSPRTGAGGNTIYF
TGCGCCAGCAGCCCCCGGACCGGGGCAGGAGGAAACACCATATATTTT
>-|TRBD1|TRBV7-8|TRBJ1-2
CASSPRTGGGYGYTF
TGTGCCAGCAGCCCGAGGACAGGGGGCGGCTATGGCTACACCTTC
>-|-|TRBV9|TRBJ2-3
CASSVGGDTDTQYF
TGTGCCAGCAGCGTAGGGGGAGACACAGATACGCAGTATTTT
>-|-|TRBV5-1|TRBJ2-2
CASSLVAFANTGELFF
TGCGCCAGCAGCTTGGTGGCATTTGCGAACACCGGGGAGCTGTTTTTT